Presented here are 28 T cell receptor beta chains from one specimen sequenced in a study of CD8+ T cells in alopecia areata. Extraction and reverse transcription of RNA yielded cDNA as the sequencing template. The data were produced by immunoSEQ multiplex PCR, yet TCRdb's version contains in-frame clones alone and is incomplete. Among fewer than 250,000 clones listed, 55% to 70% were seen once. Indicated treatment: oral pan-JAK inhibitor, 5-10 mg twice daily. This specimen was CD4+ T cells sorted from blood, taken at week 4, from a patient treated with tofacitinib. The origin of the receptors is a human donor with alopecia areata.

For this clone: Different DNA sequences within this sample yield the same CDR3. This CDR3 is CAWSYRANQPQHF. The CDR3 DNA reads as TGTGCCTGGAGTTACAGGGCGAATCAGCCCCAGCATTTT. V usage is TRBV30 and J usage is TRBJ1-5; weak D call: TRBD1 (6 bases). Looked up from germline, CDR1 is GTSNPN and CDR2 is SVGIG (reference sequence). The CDR3 extends over 13 amino acids. V was shortened by 2 bases and J by 4 bases, with 9 bases between the two germline ends.

The genes are TRBV5-1 and TRBJ1-5; the D is unclear. This CDR3 spans 15 amino acids. V was pared by 2 bases and J by 2 bases, with 11 bases between. Germline CDR1 is SGHRS and CDR2 is YFSETQ. The DNA of the CDR3 is TGCGCCAGCAGCTTTTCAGGCGTCGGCAATCAGCCCCAGCATTTT. Translated, it gives CASSFSGVGNQPQHF.

This sequence joins TRBV30 and TRBJ1-1, with a possible D match to TRBD1 (6 bases). Germline V gene lookup returns CDR1 GTSNPN and CDR2 SVGIG (reference sequence). This CDR3 is 15 amino acids long. V dropped 5 bases and J dropped 6 bases, with 22 bases sitting between them. CDR3 protein: CAWLFRGHPRAEAFF. The CDR3 nucleotides are TGTGCCTGGTTATTTCGGGGGCATCCAAGGGCTGAAGCTTTCTTT.

This rearrangement joins TRBV19 to TRBJ2-1, with 9 bases fitting TRBD2. The CDR3 loop spans 15 amino acids. The germline V gene has CDR1 LNHDA and CDR2 SQIVND (reference sequence). Trimming removed 8 bases from V and 0 bases from J; junction bases left unmatched: 5. CDR3 residues: CASGSGSSSYNEQFF. CDR3 sequence (DNA): TGTGCCAGTGGTAGCGGGAGTAGCTCCTACAATGAGCAGTTCTTC. Full variable domain (outside the CDR3, taken from reference TRBV19 and TRBJ2-1): DGGITQSPKYLFRKEGQNVTLSCEQNLNHDAMYWYRQDPGQGLRLIYYSQIVNDFQKGDIAEGYSVSREKKESFPLTVTSAQKNPTAFYLCASGSGSSSYNEQFFGPGTRLTVL.

The chain couples TRBV30 to TRBJ1-1, with D hard to call. The CDR3 has 13 amino acids. Germline CDR1 is GTSNPN and CDR2 is SVGIG (reference sequence). V was shortened by 5 bases and J by 6 bases, with 16 bases between the two germline ends. In nucleotides, the CDR3 is TGTGCCTGGCGTATTAGTGCCTGGGCTGAAGCTTTCTTT. Protein product: CAWRISAWAEAFF.

V gene TRBV5-1 combines with J gene TRBJ2-5, with D perhaps matching TRBD1 or TRBD2 (5 bases each). CDR1 SGHRS and CDR2 YFSETQ come from the germline V gene. The CDR3 consists of 12 residues. The V end lost 4 bases, the J end lost 5 bases, and 9 bases lay between the germline ends. The DNA for the CDR3 is TGCGCCAGCAGCCCGGGGCGGGAGACCCAGTACTTC. It specifies CASSPGRETQYF.

This clone came up a few times. The J gene is TRBJ2-5, the V gene TRBV6-6, with D hard to call. From germline, CDR1 is MNHNY and CDR2 SVGAGI (reference sequence). V dropped 2 bases and J dropped 2 bases, with 6 bases sitting between them. The CDR3 runs to 13 residues. The CDR3 is CASSYRFQETQYF. CDR3 coding DNA: TGTGCCAGCAGTTACAGGTTTCAAGAGACCCAGTACTTC.

The V call is TRBV7-6, the J call TRBJ1-2; 7 bases match TRBD1. This CDR3 contains 13 residues. Looked up from germline, CDR1 is SGHVS and CDR2 is FNYEAQ. V lost 3 bases, J lost 5 bases, and 3 bases stayed unmatched. The CDR3: CASSLGGQYGYTF. CDR3 nucleotides: TGTGCCAGCAGCTTGGGGGGACAGTATGGCTACACCTTC.

The J gene is TRBJ1-1, the V gene TRBV30; D is ambiguous. The V gene lost 2 bases and the J gene lost 0 bases, with 7 bases spanning the gap. Germline V gene sequence: CDR1 GTSNPN, CDR2 SVGIG (reference sequence). The CDR3 covers 13 residues. CDR3 protein: CAWSFQLNTEAFF. The CDR3 bases are TGTGCCTGGAGTTTTCAGTTGAACACTGAAGCTTTCTTT.

To note about this clone: The germline gene is not matched at one end of the junction; a read error may be the cause. V and J are TRBV5-1 and TRBJ2-7; 7 nucleotides align to TRBD1. Germline CDR1 reads SGHRS; CDR2 reads YFSETQ. The CDR3 extends over 14 amino acids. The CDR3 bases are TGCGCCAGCAGCTCCTCACCGGGACAGCCAAAAACCGACTTC. It encodes CASSSSPGQPKTDF. Full variable domain (outside the CDR3, taken from reference TRBV5-1 and TRBJ2-7): KAGVTQTPRYLIKTRGQQVTLSCSPISGHRSVSWYQQTPGQGLQFLFEYFSETQRNKGNFPGRFSGRQFSNSRSEMNVSTLELGDSALYLCASSSSPGQPKTDFGPGTRLTVT.

Notes on this clone: At one end the junction does not follow the germline gene, possibly because of a read error. In the same sample, other DNA sequences code for this CDR3. J is TRBJ2-3 and V is TRBV29-1; D remains unclear. CDR1 and CDR2 from the germline V gene are SQVTM and ANQGSEA. This CDR3 is built from 12 residues. CDR3 residues: CSVEGSTDTQYF. The DNA for the CDR3 is TGCAGCGTCGAAGGAAGCACAGATACGCAGTATTTT.

CDR3 nucleotide sequence: TGTGCCAGCAGCCAGGCCGGGACAGGGAGTTCTCAGCCCCAGCATTTT. Translating it yields CASSQAGTGSSQPQHF. The V and J genes are TRBV7-2 and TRBJ1-5; 9 positions match TRBD1. Germline V lookup: CDR1 SGHTA, CDR2 FQGNSA. CDR3 length: 16 amino acids. After removal of 5 bases from V and 6 bases from J, the junction contained 11 bases not matched to a gene. The full variable domain, with the rest looked up from reference TRBV7-2 and TRBJ1-5, is GAGVSQSPSNKVTEKGKDVELRCDPISGHTALYWYRQSLGQGLEFLIYFQGNSAPDKSGLPSDRFSAERTGGSVSTLTIQRTQQEDSAVYLCASSQAGTGSSQPQHFGDGTRLSIL.

V and J are TRBV29-1 and TRBJ2-4; 7 bases agree with TRBD1. J gave up 0 bases and V 5 bases, and 7 bases lay outside the gene matches. The CDR3 sequence is 15 residues long. Per germline, CDR1 SQVTM and CDR2 ANQGSEA. In DNA form, the CDR3 reads TGCAGCGTTACGACAGGGCTTACAGCCAAAAACATTCAGTACTTC. Translation gives CSVTTGLTAKNIQYF.

This sequence joins TRBV14 and TRBJ2-4, with 9 bases lining up with TRBD2. With V trimmed by 1 base and J by 0 bases, 19 bases remained unmatched. The germline V gene has CDR1 SGHDN and CDR2 FVKESK. This CDR3 contains 22 residues. CDR3 bases: TGTGCCAGCAGCCAAGGACTTCGGGCTAGCGGGACCTCGGGGATAGCCAAAAACATTCAGTACTTC. Translating gives CASSQGLRASGTSGIAKNIQYF.

The chain employs TRBV5-1 and TRBJ2-1, with D possibly being TRBD1 (6 bases). Trimming took 5 bases from V and 0 from J, leaving 12 bases between them. The CDR3 covers 15 residues. Germline-derived CDR1 and CDR2 are SGHRS and YFSETQ. DNA of the CDR3: TGCGCCAGCAGTTCCGACAGGACCTCCTACAATGAGCAGTTCTTC. Protein: CASSSDRTSYNEQFF.

The V gene is TRBV4-1, the J gene TRBJ2-7; D perhaps matches TRBD1 (6 bases). The CDR3 spans 15 residues. The germline gives CDR1 MGHRA, CDR2 YSYEKL. V was trimmed by 1 base and J by 7 bases, leaving 17 bases between them. CDR3 region: CASSQVKGQGGEQYF. The CDR3 bases are TGCGCCAGCAGCCAAGTGAAGGGACAAGGGGGAGAGCAGTACTTC.

The chain uses TRBV14 and TRBJ2-1; D remains unclear. The V and J ends lost 4 bases and 7 bases respectively, with 17 bases between them. The germline CDR1 and CDR2 sequences are SGHDN and FVKESK. The CDR3 is made up of 15 amino acids. The DNA of the CDR3 is TGTGCCAGCAGCCCGGATAGGTCTGGTAGGAATGAGCAGTTCTTC. Its protein product is CASSPDRSGRNEQFF. The full variable domain, with the rest looked up from reference TRBV14 and TRBJ2-1, is EAGVTQFPSHSVIEKGQTVTLRCDPISGHDNLYWYRRVMGKEIKFLLHFVKESKQDESGMPNNRFLAERTGGTYSTLKVQPAELEDSGVYFCASSPDRSGRNEQFFGPGTRLTVL.

This clone has only a few counts. This chain connects TRBV5-1 to TRBJ2-5; the D gene could be TRBD1 or TRBD2 (5 bases each). The germline CDR1 and CDR2 sequences are SGHRS and YFSETQ. This CDR3 spans 14 amino acids. Between the trimmed V and J ends, which lost 4 bases and 5 bases, there was a span of 15 bases. The CDR3 loop reads CASSPLGVVETQYF. CDR3 nucleotide sequence: TGCGCCAGCAGCCCTTTGGGGGTAGTGGAGACCCAGTACTTC.

This chain joins TRBV29-1 and TRBJ2-5, with 7 bases that match TRBD1. V lost 7 bases and J lost 1; bases outside the gene matches: 6. CDR3 length equals 13 residues. Germline V lookup: CDR1 SQVTM, CDR2 ANQGSEA. CDR3 residues: CSAPQGSQETQYF. DNA of the CDR3: TGCAGCGCCCCACAGGGGAGCCAAGAGACCCAGTACTTC.

The table lists this clone with a count of one. The chain is built from TRBV7-9 and TRBJ2-5; D may match TRBD1 or TRBD2 (5 bases each). Trimming cost V 4 bases and J 5 bases, with 8 bases left between them. The CDR3 contains 12 residues. Per the germline V gene, CDR1 is SEHNR and CDR2 is FQNEAQ (reference sequence). The CDR3 coding sequence is TGTGCCAGCAGCTCCGGGGCCGAGACCCAGTACTTC. Translated: CASSSGAETQYF.

This chain uses TRBV29-1 with TRBJ1-1; 9 positions agree with TRBD1. Germline lookup yields CDR1 SQVTM and CDR2 ANQGSEA. The CDR3 runs to 15 residues. The V gene end was trimmed by 6 bases and the J gene end by 1 base; junction bases not matched to a gene: 9. CDR3 in DNA: TGCAGCGTGACAGGGGGAGGTGCGGGGAACACTGAAGCTTTCTTT. Its protein is CSVTGGGAGNTEAFF.

Comment on this clone: A junction boundary mismatches the germline segment, possibly from a read error. The genes are TRBV4-2 and TRBJ1-3; D possibly corresponds to TRBD1 (5 bases). CDR1 and CDR2 from the germline V gene are LGHNA and YNFKEQ. The CDR3 contains 13 residues. The CDR3 region has the DNA TGTGCCAGCAGCCAAGATGTAGGGAGGGGCTTCCATTTT. Translation: CASSQDVGRGFHF.

V gene TRBV18 combines with J gene TRBJ2-2; tentatively, D is TRBD2 (5 bases). V was pared by 3 bases and J by 8 bases, with 16 bases between. Germline V gene data show CDR1 as KGHSH and CDR2 as LQKENI. The CDR3 has 15 residues. The CDR3 region has the DNA TGTGCCAGCTCACCCCCTAGCACACCTTCTGGGGAGCTGTTTTTT. Amino acids: CASSPPSTPSGELFF.

Written as DNA, the CDR3 is TGTGCCAGCAGTCTCGGACAGGGATTTGGCTACACCTTC. Protein product: CASSLGQGFGYTF. This sequence joins TRBV27 and TRBJ1-2; 8 bases align to TRBD1. The germline CDR1 and CDR2 sequences are MNHEY and SMNVEV (reference sequence). The CDR3 is made up of 13 amino acids. Trimming cost V 5 bases and J 7 bases; bases outside gene matches: 6.

CDR3 sequence reads: CAWSVPLLGVDNEQFF. The CDR3 nucleotides read TGTGCCTGGAGTGTACCTCTTTTAGGGGTCGACAATGAGCAGTTCTTC. The V and J genes are TRBV30 and TRBJ2-1, with D possibly TRBD1 on 5 matching bases. Trimming took 0 bases from V and 5 from J, leaving 17 bases between them. This CDR3 contains 16 residues. Looked up from germline, CDR1 is GTSNPN and CDR2 is SVGIG (reference sequence).

About this clone itself: The identical CDR3 is also encoded by other nucleotide sequences in the sample. The genes are TRBV15 and TRBJ2-7; D call uncertain. Germline-derived CDR1 and CDR2 are LNHNV and YYDKDF (reference sequence). This CDR3 is built from 14 residues. The V gene lost 0 bases and the J gene lost 0 bases, with 6 bases spanning the gap. Here the CDR3 DNA reads TGTGCCACCAGCAGAGAACAGCCCTCCTACGAGCAGTACTTC. Protein: CATSREQPSYEQYF.

The chain combines TRBV28 with TRBJ1-2, with 8 bases aligning to TRBD1. J lost 5 bases, V lost 5 bases, and 10 bases had no gene match. CDR1 MDHEN and CDR2 SYDVKM come from the germline V gene. CDR3 length equals 15 residues. CDR3 region: CASSLRDRHTYGYTF. The CDR3 DNA sequence: TGTGCCAGCAGTCTCCGGGACAGGCATACATATGGCTACACCTTC.

This clone was found once. This chain uses TRBV2 with TRBJ2-2; no definite D call. V was cut by 4 bases and J by 1 base, with 7 bases left in between. The CDR3 is 14 residues long. CDR1 is SNHLY and CDR2 is FYNNEI in the germline V gene. This chain's CDR3 is CASSVRQNTGELFF. The CDR3 DNA sequence: TGTGCCAGCAGTGTTCGGCAGAACACCGGGGAGCTGTTTTTT.